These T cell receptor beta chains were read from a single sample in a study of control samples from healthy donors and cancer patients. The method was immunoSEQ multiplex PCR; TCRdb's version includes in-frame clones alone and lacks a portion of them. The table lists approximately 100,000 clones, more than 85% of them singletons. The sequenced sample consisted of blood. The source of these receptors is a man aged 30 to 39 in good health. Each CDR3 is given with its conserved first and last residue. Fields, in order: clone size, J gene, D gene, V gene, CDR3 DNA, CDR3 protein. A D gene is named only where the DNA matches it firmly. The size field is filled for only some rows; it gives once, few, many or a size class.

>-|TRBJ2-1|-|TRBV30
TGTGCCTGGAATAGAAACAGGGGGGGATACAATGAGCAGTTCTTC
CAWNRNRGGYNEQFF
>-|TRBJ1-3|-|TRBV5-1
TGCGCCAGCAGCCCAGGGATGGGGTCGTTCGGAAACACCATATATTTT
CASSPGMGSFGNTIYF
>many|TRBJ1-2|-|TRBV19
TGTGCCAGTAGATCACGGGGCAGCCAAACCTTTAACTATGGCTACACCTTC
CASRSRGSQTFNYGYTF
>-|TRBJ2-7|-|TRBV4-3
TGCGCCAGCAGCCAAGCGGGGAGGGGGGCGGCCTACGAGCAGTACTTC
CASSQAGRGAAYEQYF
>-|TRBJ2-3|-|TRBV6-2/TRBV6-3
TGTGCCAGCAGCCATGGCTGGCGAAGAAAAACTAGCACAGATACGCAGTATTTT
CASSHGWRRKTSTDTQYF
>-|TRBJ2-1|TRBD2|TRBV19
TGTGCCAGTAGTATTTGGGGGGGTCGGGCCAATGAGCAGTTCTTC
CASSIWGGRANEQFF
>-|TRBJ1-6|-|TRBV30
TGTGCCTGGAACGGGTCTCCTCAGAGTAATTCACCCCTCCACTTT
CAWNGSPQSNSPLHF
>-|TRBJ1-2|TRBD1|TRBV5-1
TGCGCCAGCAGCTTGGTAGGGGACAGGGAGGGCTACACCTTC
CASSLVGDREGYTF
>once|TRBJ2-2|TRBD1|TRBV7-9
TGTGCCAGCAGCCCACAGGGGGACACCGGGGAGCTGTTTTTT
CASSPQGDTGELFF
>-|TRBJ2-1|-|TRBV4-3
TGCGCCAGCAGCCAAGATCGAGGGGACGAGTTCTTC
CASSQDRGDEFF
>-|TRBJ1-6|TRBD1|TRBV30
TGTGCCTGGACCCCCAGGGACAGGAACTCCTATAATTCACCCCTCCACTTT
CAWTPRDRNSYNSPLHF
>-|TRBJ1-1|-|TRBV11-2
TGTGCCAGCAGCTTTAGGCCTTACACTGAAGCTTTCTTT
CASSFRPYTEAFF
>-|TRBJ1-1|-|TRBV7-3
TGTGCCAGCAGCTTAACGAGACAGGCTGAAGCTTTCTTT
CASSLTRQAEAFF
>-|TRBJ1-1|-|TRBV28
TGTGCCAGCAGCATCAAAGTTTGGGGGCAGAATGATGAAGCTTTCTTT
CASSIKVWGQNDEAFF
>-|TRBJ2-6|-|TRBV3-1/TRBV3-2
TGTGCCAGCAGCCAAGTCCCAGTATCTGGGGCCAACGTCCTGACTTTC
CASSQVPVSGANVLTF
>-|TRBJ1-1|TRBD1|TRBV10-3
TGTGCCATCCGTATTGACAGGGTGAACACTGAAGCTTTCTTT
CAIRIDRVNTEAFF
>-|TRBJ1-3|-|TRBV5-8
TGTGCCAGCAGCGGGAGGGGTGCTCCTGGAAACACCATATATTTT
CASSGRGAPGNTIYF
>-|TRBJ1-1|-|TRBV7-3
TGTGCCAGCAGCTATGAGACAGTCACTGAAGCTTTCTTT
CASSYETVTEAFF
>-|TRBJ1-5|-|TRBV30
TGTGCCAAAACCGGGAACAATCAGCCCCAGCATTTT
CAKTGNNQPQHF
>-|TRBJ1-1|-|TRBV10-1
TGCGCCAGCCGAGGACAGTGGAACACTGAAGCTTTCTTT
CASRGQWNTEAFF
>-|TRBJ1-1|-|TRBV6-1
TGTGCCAGCAGTGAATTGCTGACGGTAGAGGCTTTCTTT
CASSELLTVEAFF
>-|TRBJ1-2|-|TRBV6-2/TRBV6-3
TGTGCCAGCAGTTATAGGTATGGCTACACCTTC
CASSYRYGYTF
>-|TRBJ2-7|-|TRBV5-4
TGTGCCAGCAGCTTGAACGCTTTTTACGAGCAGTACTTC
CASSLNAFYEQYF
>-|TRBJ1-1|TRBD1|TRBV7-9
TGTGCCAGCAGCTTATTAAGACAGGGGGACACTGAAGCTTTCTTT
CASSLLRQGDTEAFF
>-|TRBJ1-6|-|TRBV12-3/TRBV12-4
TGTGCCAGCAGTACCTCAGGGAATTCACCCCTCCACTTT
CASSTSGNSPLHF
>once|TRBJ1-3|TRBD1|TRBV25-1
TGTGCCAGCCAAGGACAGGAAAGAAACACCATATATTTT
CASQGQERNTIYF
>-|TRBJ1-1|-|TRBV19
TGTGCCAGTAGCCGGGACGGGAACACTGAAGCTTTCTTT
CASSRDGNTEAFF
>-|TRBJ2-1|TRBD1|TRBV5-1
TGCGCCAGCAGCGGGGGACAGGGGACCTACAATGAGCAGTTCTTC
CASSGGQGTYNEQFF
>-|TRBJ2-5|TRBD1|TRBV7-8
TGTGCCAGCAGCGACCTGGGACAGTCTATCCAAGAGACCCAGTACTTC
CASSDLGQSIQETQYF
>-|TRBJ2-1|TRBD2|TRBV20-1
TGCAGTGCTAGTGGGAGACTAGCGGGAGTCAATGAGCAGTTCTTC
CSASGRLAGVNEQFF
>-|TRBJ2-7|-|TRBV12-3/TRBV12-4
TGTGCCAGCAGTTTAGCAGGGGCTGGGGAGCAGTACTTC
CASSLAGAGEQYF
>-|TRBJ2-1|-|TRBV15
TGTGCCACCAGCAGAGAGGCGGCGGGACGACGCTACAATGAGCAGTTCTTC
CATSREAAGRRYNEQFF
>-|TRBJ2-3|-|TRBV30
TGTGCCTGGAGGGGGCGGAGCACAGATACGCAGTATTTT
CAWRGRSTDTQYF
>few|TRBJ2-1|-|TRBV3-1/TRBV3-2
TGTGCCAGCAGCCAAGTAGGAGGGAGAGACCCCAACGAGCAGTTCTTC
CASSQVGGRDPNEQFF
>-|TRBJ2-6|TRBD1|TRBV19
TGTGCCAGTAGTCCCGGACAGGGTGCCTCCTCTGGGGCCAACGTCCTGACTTTC
CASSPGQGASSGANVLTF
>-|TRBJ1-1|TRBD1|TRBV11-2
TGTGCCAGCAGCTGGGAGGGACAGAGCCTTAACACTGAAGCTTTCTTT
CASSWEGQSLNTEAFF
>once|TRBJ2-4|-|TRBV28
TGTGCCAGCAGTTTAGGTCAGGGCTGGGGCAAAAACATTCAGTACTTC
CASSLGQGWGKNIQYF
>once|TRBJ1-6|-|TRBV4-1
TGCGCCAGCAGCCGAGGCGGTCCATTAAATTCACCCCTCCACTTT
CASSRGGPLNSPLHF
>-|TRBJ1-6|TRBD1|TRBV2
TGTGCCAGCCGTGAGACAACCAGGGGGATTAATAATTCACCCCTCCACTTT
CASRETTRGINNSPLHF
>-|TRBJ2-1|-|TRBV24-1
TGTGCCACCAGTGATGAGGACTTTGGTGCCAATGAGCAGTTCTTC
CATSDEDFGANEQFF
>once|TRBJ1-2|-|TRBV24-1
TGTGCCACCAGTGGTAACGGGATTAACTATGGCTACACCTTC
CATSGNGINYGYTF
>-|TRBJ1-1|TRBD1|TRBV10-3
TGTGCCACGATCGCGGACTACAGGGGGCTGATATCTGAAGCTTTCTTT
CATIADYRGLISEAFF
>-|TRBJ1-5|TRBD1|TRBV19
TGTGCCAGTAGTGGCCAGGGGGTTCAGCCCCAGCATTTT
CASSGQGVQPQHF
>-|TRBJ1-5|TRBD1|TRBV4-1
TGCGCCAGCAGCCAGGGTTGGACAGGGTCTCAGCCCCAGCATTTT
CASSQGWTGSQPQHF
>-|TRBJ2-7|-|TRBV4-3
TGCGCCAGCAGCCAAGGTCTAGCGAGTACCTACGAGCAGTACTTC
CASSQGLASTYEQYF
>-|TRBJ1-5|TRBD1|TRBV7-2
TGTGCCAGCAGCATACAGGGGCTCAATCAGCCCCAGCATTTT
CASSIQGLNQPQHF
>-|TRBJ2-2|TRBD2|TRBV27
TGTGCCAGCAGTGCCCCCGGGACTAGCCCCGGGGAGCTGTTTTTT
CASSAPGTSPGELFF
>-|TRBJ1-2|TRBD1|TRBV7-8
TGTGCCAGCAGCTCGGGGACAGGGTGGTCCGGTGGCTACACCTTC
CASSSGTGWSGGYTF
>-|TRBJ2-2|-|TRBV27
TGTGCCAGCAGTTACGGGAGCCACACCGGGGAGCTGTTTTTT
CASSYGSHTGELFF
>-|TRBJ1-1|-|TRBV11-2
TGTGCCAGCAGCCCCCTACCCACCGGCAGGAACACTGAAGCTTTCTTT
CASSPLPTGRNTEAFF
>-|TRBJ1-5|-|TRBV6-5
TGTGCCAGCAGTTCCATGAGCAATCAGCCCCAGCATTTT
CASSSMSNQPQHF
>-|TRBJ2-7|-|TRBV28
TGTGCCAGCAGTTTGGTGGGATTCACCTACGAGCAGTACTTC
CASSLVGFTYEQYF
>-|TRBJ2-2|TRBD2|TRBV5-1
TGCGCCAGCAGCATTGGACTAGCGGGGGAAACCGGGGAGCTGTTTTTT
CASSIGLAGETGELFF
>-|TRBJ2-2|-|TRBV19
TGTGCCAGTAGTACCTTCCCCCGAAAGGAAATGAAGATCGCCGGGGAGCTGTTTTTT
CASSTFPRKEMKIAGELFF
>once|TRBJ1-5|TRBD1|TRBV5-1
TGCGCCAGCAGCTTAGTGGCAGGGGGAGGATGGCCCCAGCATTTT
CASSLVAGGGWPQHF
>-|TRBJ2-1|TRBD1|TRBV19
TGTGCCAGTAGTACGATCGGGACAGGGGGCCGGAATGAGCAGTTCTTC
CASSTIGTGGRNEQFF